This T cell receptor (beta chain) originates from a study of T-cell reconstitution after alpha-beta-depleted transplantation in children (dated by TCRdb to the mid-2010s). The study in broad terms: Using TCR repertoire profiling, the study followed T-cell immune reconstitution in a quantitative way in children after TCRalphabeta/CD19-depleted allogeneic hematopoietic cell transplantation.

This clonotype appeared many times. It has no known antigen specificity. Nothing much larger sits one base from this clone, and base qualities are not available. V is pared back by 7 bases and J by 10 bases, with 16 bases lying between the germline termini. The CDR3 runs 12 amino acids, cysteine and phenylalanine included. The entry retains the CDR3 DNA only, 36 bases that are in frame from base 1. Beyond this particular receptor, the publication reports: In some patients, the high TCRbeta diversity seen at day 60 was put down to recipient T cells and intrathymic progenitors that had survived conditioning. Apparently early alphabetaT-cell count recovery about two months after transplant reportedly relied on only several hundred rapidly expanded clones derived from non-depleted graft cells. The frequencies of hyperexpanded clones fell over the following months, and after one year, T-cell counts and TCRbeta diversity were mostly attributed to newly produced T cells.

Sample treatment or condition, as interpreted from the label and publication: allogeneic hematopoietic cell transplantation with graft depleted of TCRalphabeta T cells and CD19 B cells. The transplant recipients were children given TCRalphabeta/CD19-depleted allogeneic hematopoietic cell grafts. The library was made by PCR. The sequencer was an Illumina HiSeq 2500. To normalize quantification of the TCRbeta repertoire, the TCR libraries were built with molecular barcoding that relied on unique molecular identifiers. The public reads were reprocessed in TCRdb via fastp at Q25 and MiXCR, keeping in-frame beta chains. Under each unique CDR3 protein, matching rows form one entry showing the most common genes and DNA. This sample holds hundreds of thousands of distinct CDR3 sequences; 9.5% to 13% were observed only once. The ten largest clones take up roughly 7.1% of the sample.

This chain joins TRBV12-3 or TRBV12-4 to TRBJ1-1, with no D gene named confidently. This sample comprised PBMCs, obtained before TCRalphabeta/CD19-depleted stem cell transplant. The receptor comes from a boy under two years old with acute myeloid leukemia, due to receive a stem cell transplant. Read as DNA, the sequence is TGTGCCAGCACGCAAAAGGGAGTAGGAGCTTTCTTT. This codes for CASTQKGVGAFF.